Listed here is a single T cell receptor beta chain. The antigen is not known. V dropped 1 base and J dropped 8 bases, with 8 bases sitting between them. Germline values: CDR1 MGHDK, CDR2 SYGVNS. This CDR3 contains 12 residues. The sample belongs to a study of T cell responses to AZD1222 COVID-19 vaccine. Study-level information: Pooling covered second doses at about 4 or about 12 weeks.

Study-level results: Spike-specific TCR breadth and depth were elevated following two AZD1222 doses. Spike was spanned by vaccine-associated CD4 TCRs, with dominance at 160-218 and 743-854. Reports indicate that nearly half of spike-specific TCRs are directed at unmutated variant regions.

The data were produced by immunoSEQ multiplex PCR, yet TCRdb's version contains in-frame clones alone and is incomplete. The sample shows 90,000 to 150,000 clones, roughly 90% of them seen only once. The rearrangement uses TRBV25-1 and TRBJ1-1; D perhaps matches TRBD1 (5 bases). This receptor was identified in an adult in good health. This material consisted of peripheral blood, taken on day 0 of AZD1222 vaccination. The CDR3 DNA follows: TGTGCCAGCAGTGAATTCAACAGGGAAGCTTTCTTT. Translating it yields CASSEFNREAFF.